Below are 21 T cell receptor beta chains sequenced from a single sample in a study of blood T cell repertoires in COVID-19. Measured with immunoSEQ multiplex PCR; TCRdb has only the in-frame clones, and not every one. The repertoire holds about 60,000 clones, less than 85% seen once, with 6.6% in the top ten. Sample: peripheral blood. These receptors came from a man in his sixties with acute or convalescent COVID-19.

The rearrangement joins TRBV10-3 to TRBJ1-4, with 8 bases fitting TRBD1. J gave up 4 bases and V 8 bases, and 6 bases lay outside the gene matches. Germline V lookup: CDR1 ENHRY, CDR2 SYGVKD. The CDR3 length is 14 residues. CDR3 amino acids: CAIGQGARNEKLFF. Written as DNA, the CDR3 is TGTGCCATCGGGCAGGGGGCACGTAATGAAAAACTGTTTTTT.

The chain carries TRBV27 and TRBJ2-1; D possibly corresponds to TRBD1 (6 bases). This CDR3 is 14 amino acids long. V was clipped by 6 bases and J by 4 bases, with 13 bases between them. Per the germline V gene, CDR1 is MNHEY and CDR2 is SMNVEV (reference sequence). CDR3 loop: CASSDTGRYNEQFF. The CDR3 coding sequence is TGTGCCAGCAGCGACACAGGGCGATACAATGAGCAGTTCTTC.

V is TRBV5-8 and J is TRBJ1-1, with D maybe TRBD1 (6 bases). The germline V gene encodes CDR1 SGHTS and CDR2 YDEGEE. The V end lost 3 bases, the J end lost 1 base, and 7 bases lay between the germline ends. This CDR3 region has 13 residues. CDR3 protein: CASSWGPNTEAFF. The CDR3, as DNA: TGTGCCAGCAGCTGGGGGCCGAACACTGAAGCTTTCTTT.

The chain recombines TRBV9 with TRBJ1-3, with D possibly TRBD1 on 5 matching bases. Trimming shortened V by 4 bases and J by 0 bases, and 14 bases separated the two germline ends. Germline assignment: CDR1 SGDLS and CDR2 YYNGEE. The CDR3 extends over 16 amino acids. DNA for the CDR3: TGTGCCAGCAGCTTTTCCGACAGCCTCTCTGGAAACACCATATATTTT. It yields the protein CASSFSDSLSGNTIYF.

The rearrangement joins TRBV7-9 to TRBJ1-4; 9 bases agree with TRBD1. This CDR3 spans 16 amino acids. Losses at the gene ends were 5 bases for V and 7 bases for J; bases not matched to a gene: 11. CDR1 SEHNR and CDR2 FQNEAQ come from the germline V gene (reference sequence). CDR3 DNA sequence: TGTGCCAGCAGCGGAACAGACAGGGGGTTGGGTGAAAAACTGTTTTTT. Translated: CASSGTDRGLGEKLFF.

The gene calls are TRBV7-9 and TRBJ1-2, with 7 bases matching TRBD1. The germline CDR1 and CDR2 sequences are SEHNR and FQNEAQ (reference sequence). The length of the CDR3 is 14 residues. Trimming at V came to 5 bases and at J to 6 bases, leaving 9 bases not matched to a gene. The CDR3 spells CASSRTGDSDGYTF. In nucleotides, the CDR3 is TGTGCCAGCAGCCGAACCGGGGACAGCGATGGCTACACCTTC.

In this sample, this clone turned up once. This rearrangement joins TRBV5-5 to TRBJ2-7, with no clear D. The CDR3 has 13 amino acids. V shed 0 bases and J shed 4 bases, with 8 bases lying between them. Germline loops: CDR1 SGHKS, CDR2 YYEKEE (reference sequence). DNA for the CDR3: TGTGCCAGCAGCTTGGGAGTTGGTTACGAGCAGTACTTC. Protein product: CASSLGVGYEQYF.

The sample holds one count of this clone. The CDR3, as DNA: TGCGCCAGCAGCCAAGCTCACAGACTAGCCCCCTACAATGAGCAGTTCTTC. Its protein product is CASSQAHRLAPYNEQFF. The J gene is TRBJ2-1, the V gene TRBV4-3; 7 positions match TRBD2. The germline gives CDR1 LGHNA, CDR2 YSLEER. V was pared by 1 base and J by 2 bases, with 8 bases of the junction left unmatched. The length of the CDR3 is 17 residues.

The table lists this clone with a few counts. This chain uses TRBV7-9 with TRBJ2-7, with D maybe TRBD1 (5 bases). Germline V gene sequence: CDR1 SEHNR, CDR2 FQNEAQ (reference sequence). The CDR3 contains 14 residues. V was pared by 5 bases and J by 5 bases, with 16 bases between. CDR3 loop: CASSSGAGPNEQYF. The CDR3 DNA sequence: TGTGCCAGCAGCAGTGGGGCCGGACCAAACGAGCAGTACTTC.

The chain joins TRBV11-1 to TRBJ1-2; no definite D call. The germline gives CDR1 SGHAT, CDR2 FQDESV (reference sequence). The V and J ends lost 5 bases and 3 bases respectively, with 10 bases between them. CDR3 length equals 13 residues. The CDR3 nucleotides are TGTGCCAGCAGCCAAAACGGGGACTATGGCTACACCTTC. Amino acids: CASSQNGDYGYTF.

The chain has TRBV27 and TRBJ2-1, with 8 bases aligning to TRBD1. The CDR3 runs 15 residues. The germline CDR1 and CDR2 sequences are MNHEY and SMNVEV (reference sequence). The ends lost 6 bases at V and 6 bases at J; junction bases unmatched: 10. CDR3 sequence: CASRPQGVAGNEQFF. For the CDR3, the DNA is TGTGCCAGCAGGCCACAGGGGGTGGCTGGCAATGAGCAGTTCTTC.

This clone was counted a few times. The chain couples TRBV7-9 to TRBJ1-4, with 7 bases fitting TRBD1. CDR1 is SEHNR, CDR2 FQNEAQ, per germline (reference sequence). The CDR3 extends over 15 amino acids. The trim removed 5 bases at V and 4 bases at J, leaving 7 bases unmatched. The CDR3 DNA is TGTGCCAGCAGCCCTTCGACAGGGATTAATGAAAAACTGTTTTTT. It encodes CASSPSTGINEKLFF. Complete variable domain (other parts from reference TRBV7-9 and TRBJ1-4): DTGVSQNPRHKITKRGQNVTFRCDPISEHNRLYWYRQTLGQGPEFLTYFQNEAQLEKSRLLSDRFSAERPKGSFSTLEIQRTEQGDSAMYLCASSPSTGINEKLFFGSGTQLSVL.

The chain employs TRBV27 and TRBJ1-2; weak D call: TRBD1 (6 bases). CDR3 length: 17 amino acids. V was trimmed by 4 bases and J by 5 bases, leaving 23 bases between them. CDR1 MNHEY and CDR2 SMNVEV come from the germline V gene (reference sequence). CDR3 bases: TGTGCCAGCAGTTCCCAAAATACACCACAGGGTGTATATGGCTACACCTTC. Amino acid sequence: CASSSQNTPQGVYGYTF.

V gene TRBV19 combines with J gene TRBJ2-3, with 11 bases that match TRBD2. There are 18 residues in the CDR3. After removal of 3 bases from V and 8 bases from J, the junction contained 16 bases not matched to a gene. The V gene's germline CDR1 is LNHDA and CDR2 SQIVND (reference sequence). CDR3 in amino acids: CASSIRLAGGTGEGTQYF. CDR3 DNA: TGTGCCAGTAGTATCAGGCTAGCGGGGGGCACCGGGGAGGGTACGCAGTATTTT.

This CDR3 is CASSYLAGGPLTYEQYF. The CDR3 bases are TGTGCCAGCAGTTACCTAGCGGGGGGCCCCCTAACCTACGAGCAGTACTTC. The V and J genes are TRBV6-2 or TRBV6-3 and TRBJ2-7; 11 bases fit TRBD2. This CDR3 has 17 amino acids. Germline CDR1 MNHEY, CDR2 SVGEGT. V trimming: 2 bases; J trimming: 2 bases; junction bases outside the gene matches: 8.

Only one count was recorded for this clone. This sequence joins TRBV5-4 and TRBJ2-5; 9 bases fit TRBD2. The CDR3 has 15 residues. Germline assignment: CDR1 SGHNT and CDR2 YYREEE (reference sequence). With V trimmed by 3 bases and J by 5 bases, 8 bases remained unmatched. The CDR3 DNA reads TGTGCCAGCAGCTCAAGCGGGGGGCTGGGGGAGACCCAGTACTTC. This sequence encodes CASSSSGGLGETQYF. The complete variable domain, with remaining parts taken from reference TRBV5-4 and TRBJ2-5, reads ETGVTQSPTHLIKTRGQQVTLRCSSQSGHNTVSWYQQALGQGPQFIFQYYREEENGRGNFPPRFSGLQFPNYSSELNVNALELDDSALYLCASSSSGGLGETQYFGPGTRLLVL.

The sample holds a few counts of this clone. The genes are TRBV27 and TRBJ1-1; D gene unclear. In germline, CDR1 is MNHEY, CDR2 SMNVEV (reference sequence). The V gene lost 0 bases and the J gene lost 1 base, with 6 bases spanning the gap. The CDR3 sequence is 14 residues long. CDR3 sequence (DNA): TGTGCCAGCAGTTTATCGTGGGCGAACACTGAAGCTTTCTTT. This encodes CASSLSWANTEAFF.

The V and J genes are TRBV6-2 or TRBV6-3 and TRBJ1-3; D uncertain. This CDR3 comprises 14 residues. CDR1 MNHEY and CDR2 SVGEGT come from the germline V gene. Deletions cut 0 bases from V and 4 bases from J, with 7 bases between. In DNA form, the CDR3 reads TGTGCCAGCAGTTACTCGAGCGGAGGAAACACCATATATTTT. The encoded protein is CASSYSSGGNTIYF.

The chain employs TRBV19 and TRBJ2-2; 7 bases are shared with TRBD2. V was clipped by 3 bases and J by 3 bases; unmatched bases: 7. Germline V gene lookup returns CDR1 LNHDA and CDR2 SQIVND (reference sequence). CDR3 length equals 16 residues. The CDR3 sequence is CASSIWRGKDTGELFF. The CDR3 DNA sequence: TGTGCCAGTAGTATCTGGCGGGGGAAGGACACCGGGGAGCTGTTTTTT.

CDR3 bases: TGTGCCACCACTGACAGATATAGCAATCAGCCCCAGCATTTT. Protein: CATTDRYSNQPQHF. The chain links TRBV24-1 to TRBJ1-5; tentatively, D is TRBD1 (5 bases). Germline V gene data show CDR1 as KGHDR and CDR2 as SFDVKD. V was pared by 8 bases and J by 0 bases, with 10 bases between. The CDR3 length is 14 residues.

The genes are TRBV15 and TRBJ2-2, with D possibly matching TRBD1 (6 bases). The CDR3 is made up of 14 amino acids. The germline V gene has CDR1 LNHNV and CDR2 YYDKDF (reference sequence). Between the trimmed V and J ends, which lost 4 bases and 1 base, there was a span of 7 bases. This CDR3 reads CATSTTGNTGELFF. The CDR3 nucleotides are TGTGCCACCAGCACGACAGGGAACACCGGGGAGCTGTTTTTT.